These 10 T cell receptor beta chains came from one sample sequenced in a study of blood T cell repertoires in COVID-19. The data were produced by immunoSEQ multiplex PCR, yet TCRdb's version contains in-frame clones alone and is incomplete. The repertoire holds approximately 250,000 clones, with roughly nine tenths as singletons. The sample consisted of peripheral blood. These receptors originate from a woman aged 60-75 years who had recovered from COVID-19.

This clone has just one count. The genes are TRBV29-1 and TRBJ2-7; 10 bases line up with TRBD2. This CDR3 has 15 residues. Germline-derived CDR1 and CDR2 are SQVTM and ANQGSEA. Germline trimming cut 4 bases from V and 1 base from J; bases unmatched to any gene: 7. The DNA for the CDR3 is TGCAGCGTTGCGGGCGTAGCGGGGGGTTCCTACGAGCAGTACTTC. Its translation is CSVAGVAGGSYEQYF.

The CDR3 nucleotides read TGTGCCAGCACCCAGGGACAGGGGGTGCTGAACACTGAAGCTTTCTTT. It encodes CASTQGQGVLNTEAFF. This chain connects TRBV4-2 to TRBJ1-1, with 11 bases fitting TRBD1. With V trimmed by 7 bases and J by 0 bases, 7 bases remained unmatched. The CDR3 consists of 16 residues. Germline CDR1 is LGHNA and CDR2 is YNFKEQ.

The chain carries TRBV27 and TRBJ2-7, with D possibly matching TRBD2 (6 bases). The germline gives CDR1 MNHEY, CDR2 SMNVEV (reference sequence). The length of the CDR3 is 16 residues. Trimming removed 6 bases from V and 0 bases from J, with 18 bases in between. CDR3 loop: CASSPLGGAVSYEQYF. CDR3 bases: TGTGCCAGCAGCCCCTTGGGCGGGGCCGTCTCCTACGAGCAGTACTTC.

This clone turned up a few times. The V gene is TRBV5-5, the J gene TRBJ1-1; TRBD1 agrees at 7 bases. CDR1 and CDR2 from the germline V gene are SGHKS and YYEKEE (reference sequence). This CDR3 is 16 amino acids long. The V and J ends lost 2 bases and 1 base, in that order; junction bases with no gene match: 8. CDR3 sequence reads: CASSFLTDRENTEAFF. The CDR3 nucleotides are TGTGCCAGCAGCTTTCTAACTGACAGGGAGAACACTGAAGCTTTCTTT.

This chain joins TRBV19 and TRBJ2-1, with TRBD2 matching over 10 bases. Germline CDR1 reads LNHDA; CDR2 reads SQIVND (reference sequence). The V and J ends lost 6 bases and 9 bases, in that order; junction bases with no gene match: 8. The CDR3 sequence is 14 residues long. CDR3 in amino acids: CASSGAGGLGEQFF. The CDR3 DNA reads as TGTGCCAGTAGCGGAGCGGGGGGGCTGGGTGAGCAGTTCTTC. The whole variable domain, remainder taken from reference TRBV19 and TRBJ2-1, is DGGITQSPKYLFRKEGQNVTLSCEQNLNHDAMYWYRQDPGQGLRLIYYSQIVNDFQKGDIAEGYSVSREKKESFPLTVTSAQKNPTAFYLCASSGAGGLGEQFFGPGTRLTVL.

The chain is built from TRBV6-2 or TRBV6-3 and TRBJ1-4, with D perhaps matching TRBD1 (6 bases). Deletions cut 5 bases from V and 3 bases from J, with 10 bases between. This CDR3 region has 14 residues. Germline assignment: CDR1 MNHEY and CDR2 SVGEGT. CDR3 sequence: CASSRQDSNEKLFF. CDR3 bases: TGTGCCAGCAGTCGACAGGATTCTAATGAAAAACTGTTTTTT.

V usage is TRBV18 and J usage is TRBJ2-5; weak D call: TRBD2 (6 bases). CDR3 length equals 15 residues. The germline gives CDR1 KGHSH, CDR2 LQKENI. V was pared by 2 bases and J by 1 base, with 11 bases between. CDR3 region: CASSPFGGSQETQYF. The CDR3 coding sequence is TGTGCCAGCTCACCATTTGGAGGGAGCCAAGAGACCCAGTACTTC.

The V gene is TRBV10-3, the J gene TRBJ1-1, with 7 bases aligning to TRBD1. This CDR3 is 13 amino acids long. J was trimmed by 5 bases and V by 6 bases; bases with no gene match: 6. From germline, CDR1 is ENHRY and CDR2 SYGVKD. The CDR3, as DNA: TGTGCCATCAGGATGACAGGGAGTACTGAAGCTTTCTTT. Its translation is CAIRMTGSTEAFF.

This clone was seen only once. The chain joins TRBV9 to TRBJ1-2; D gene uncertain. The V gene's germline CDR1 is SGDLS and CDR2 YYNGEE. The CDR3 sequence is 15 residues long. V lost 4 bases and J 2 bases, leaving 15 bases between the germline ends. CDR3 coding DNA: TGTGCCAGCAGCACGGGAGCGGGCAGCAACTATGGCTACACCTTC. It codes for CASSTGAGSNYGYTF.

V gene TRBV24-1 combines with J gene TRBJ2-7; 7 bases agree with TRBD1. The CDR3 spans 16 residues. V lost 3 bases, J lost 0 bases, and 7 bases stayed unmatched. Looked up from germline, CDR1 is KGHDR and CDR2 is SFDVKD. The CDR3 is CATSDLRDSLSYEQYF. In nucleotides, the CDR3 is TGTGCCACCAGTGATCTCCGGGACAGCCTCTCCTACGAGCAGTACTTC.